One and the same sample provided the 23 T cell receptor beta chains below, sequenced in a study of blood T cell repertoires in COVID-19. Generated by immunoSEQ multiplex PCR, the TCRdb table keeps only in-frame clones and is missing some. The sample holds 120,000 to 150,000 clones, roughly 90% seen once. Sequencing was done on a sample of peripheral blood. Every receptor here comes from a man aged 50 or older with active or convalescent COVID-19.

The J gene is TRBJ1-6, the V gene TRBV6-1; 7 positions match TRBD1. Germline assignment: CDR1 MNHNS and CDR2 SASEGT. V lost 0 bases, J lost 10 bases, and 15 bases stayed unmatched. The CDR3 has 18 amino acids. CDR3 sequence reads: CASSEAWVGHRGSSPLHF. The DNA for the CDR3 is TGTGCCAGCAGTGAAGCGTGGGTAGGACACAGGGGAAGCTCACCCCTCCACTTT.

This chain joins TRBV2 and TRBJ2-1; 9 nucleotides line up with TRBD2. The CDR3 loop spans 15 amino acids. Germline CDR1 and CDR2: SNHLY and FYNNEI. Germline trimming cut 1 base from V and 9 bases from J; bases unmatched to any gene: 7. The CDR3 here is CASSEGLAGGTEQFF. In DNA form, the CDR3 reads TGTGCCAGCAGTGAAGGTCTGGCGGGAGGGACTGAGCAGTTCTTC.

This chain connects TRBV6-2 or TRBV6-3 to TRBJ1-5, with 8 positions matching TRBD1. V was pared by 2 bases and J by 6 bases, with 6 bases of the junction left unmatched. Looked up from germline, CDR1 is MNHEY and CDR2 is SVGEGT. CDR3 length: 15 amino acids. The CDR3 here is CASSYGGTGGQPQHF. CDR3 sequence (DNA): TGTGCCAGCAGTTACGGTGGGACAGGCGGTCAGCCCCAGCATTTT.

The chain employs TRBV4-2 and TRBJ2-1; D remains unclear. Germline lookup yields CDR1 LGHNA and CDR2 YNFKEQ. V was shortened by 7 bases and J by 5 bases, with 18 bases between the two germline ends. This CDR3 contains 15 residues. In DNA form, the CDR3 reads TGTGCCAGCACCAGAGACAACCTCGAGAACAATGAGCAGTTCTTC. Encoded protein: CASTRDNLENNEQFF.

The V gene is TRBV24-1, the J gene TRBJ1-1; 7 nucleotides line up with TRBD1. V dropped 9 bases and J dropped 4; count of bases not matched to a gene: 10. Germline V gene sequence: CDR1 KGHDR, CDR2 SFDVKD. CDR3 length: 14 amino acids. The DNA of the CDR3 is TGTGCCACCCAAGGGGGCTCCCCCCTCACTGAAGCTTTCTTT. The encoded protein is CATQGGSPLTEAFF.

The sample holds one count of this clone. J is TRBJ2-2 and V is TRBV24-1; 8 bases are a match to TRBD1. The CDR3 loop spans 15 amino acids. CDR1 and CDR2 from the germline V gene are KGHDR and SFDVKD. Trimming removed 5 bases from V and 6 bases from J; junction bases left unmatched: 7. This CDR3 reads CATSGRTGSAGELFF. The CDR3 region has the DNA TGTGCCACCAGTGGGAGGACAGGGAGCGCCGGGGAGCTGTTTTTT.

This clone was counted only a few times. The V call is TRBV4-1, the J call TRBJ1-1; maybe TRBD1 (6 bases). The V gene's germline CDR1 is MGHRA and CDR2 YSYEKL. Trimming stripped 4 bases from V and 0 bases from J, with 15 bases between. CDR3 length equals 16 residues. The CDR3 spells CASSPQSAGVNTEAFF. CDR3 DNA sequence: TGCGCCAGCAGCCCCCAATCGGCAGGGGTGAACACTGAAGCTTTCTTT.

V gene TRBV15 combines with J gene TRBJ1-3; 9 bases line up with TRBD1. Germline values: CDR1 LNHNV, CDR2 YYDKDF (reference sequence). Unmatched junction bases numbered 4, after V lost 4 bases and J lost 0 bases. The CDR3 has 16 residues. CDR3 in DNA: TGTGCCACCAGCACCCGGGACAGGGTCTCTGGAAACACCATATATTTT. This gives the protein CATSTRDRVSGNTIYF. Supplemented by reference TRBV15 and TRBJ1-3, the full variable domain reads DAMVIQNPRYQVTQFGKPVTLSCSQTLNHNVMYWYQQKSSQAPKLLFHYYDKDFNNEADTPDNFQSRRPNTSFCFLDIRSPGLGDTAMYLCATSTRDRVSGNTIYFGEGSWLTVV.

The J gene is TRBJ2-4, the V gene TRBV3-1 (or the pseudogene TRBV3-2), with D hard to call. Trimming took off 1 base at V and 8 bases at J, with 9 bases between the two ends. Germline V gene lookup returns CDR1 LGHDT and CDR2 YNNKEL (reference sequence). This CDR3 is 13 amino acids long. As DNA, the CDR3 is TGTGCCAGCAGCCAAGGTCAGGCTTACATTCAGTACTTC. Encoded protein: CASSQGQAYIQYF.

The rearrangement joins TRBV9 to TRBJ2-3, with 7 bases fitting TRBD2. The V and J ends lost 1 base and 6 bases, in that order; junction bases with no gene match: 8. This CDR3 has 15 amino acids. The germline CDR1 and CDR2 sequences are SGDLS and YYNGEE. The CDR3 region has the DNA TGTGCCAGCAGCGTAAGCGGGACCCACCCGGATACGCAGTATTTT. Protein product: CASSVSGTHPDTQYF. The variable domain in full, with the rest retrieved from reference TRBV9 and TRBJ2-3, is DSGVTQTPKHLITATGQRVTLRCSPRSGDLSVYWYQQSLDQGLQFLIQYYNGEERAKGNILERFSAQQFPDLHSELNLSSLELGDSALYFCASSVSGTHPDTQYFGPGTRLTVL.

The chain employs TRBV9 and TRBJ1-6, with D tentatively TRBD1 (6 bases). The V end was cut by 6 bases, the J end by 10 bases, with 17 bases between. The CDR3 covers 14 residues. From germline, CDR1 is SGDLS and CDR2 YYNGEE. CDR3 region: CASTTSGEQSPLHF. DNA of the CDR3: TGTGCCAGCACCACCTCAGGGGAGCAATCACCCCTCCACTTT. Full variable domain (outside the CDR3, taken from reference TRBV9 and TRBJ1-6): DSGVTQTPKHLITATGQRVTLRCSPRSGDLSVYWYQQSLDQGLQFLIQYYNGEERAKGNILERFSAQQFPDLHSELNLSSLELGDSALYFCASTTSGEQSPLHFGNGTRLTVT.

The chain carries TRBV4-1 and TRBJ2-1; 7 nucleotides match TRBD2. V lost 2 bases, J lost 6 bases, and 4 bases stayed unmatched. Germline assignment: CDR1 MGHRA and CDR2 YSYEKL. CDR3 length: 14 amino acids. The CDR3 DNA sequence: TGCGCCAGCAGCCAAAGGGCTAGCGGCAATGAGCAGTTCTTC. Translating it yields CASSQRASGNEQFF.

The chain employs TRBV28 and TRBJ2-1; TRBD2 might be the D (5 bases). Trimming pared 2 bases from V and 5 bases from J, leaving 13 bases between. Looked up from germline, CDR1 is MDHEN and CDR2 is SYDVKM. The CDR3 sequence is 15 residues long. CDR3 in amino acids: CASSLRRNGNNEQFF. CDR3 nucleotide sequence: TGTGCCAGCAGTTTAAGGAGGAATGGCAACAATGAGCAGTTCTTC.

This sequence joins TRBV18 and TRBJ1-1, with TRBD1 as a possible D gene (5 bases). This CDR3 contains 15 residues. Between the trimmed V and J ends, which lost 3 bases and 0 bases, there was a span of 11 bases. The germline CDR1 and CDR2 sequences are KGHSH and LQKENI. The CDR3 region is CASSPSRQMNTEAFF. CDR3 coding DNA: TGTGCCAGCTCACCCTCCCGACAGATGAACACTGAAGCTTTCTTT. Full variable domain (outside the CDR3, taken from reference TRBV18 and TRBJ1-1): NAGVMQNPRHLVRRRGQEARLRCSPMKGHSHVYWYRQLPEEGLKFMVYLQKENIIDESGMPKERFSAEFPKEGPSILRIQQVVRGDSAAYFCASSPSRQMNTEAFFGQGTRLTVV.

This clone has only a few counts. This chain links TRBV5-1 with TRBJ2-7; a possible D gene is TRBD2 (6 bases). CDR3 length equals 14 residues. Trimming stripped 3 bases from V and 0 bases from J, with 10 bases between. CDR1 and CDR2 from the germline V gene are SGHRS and YFSETQ. The CDR3 loop is CASSSRDSSYEQYF. The CDR3 nucleotides read TGCGCCAGCAGCTCCCGGGACTCCTCCTACGAGCAGTACTTC.

The gene calls are TRBV5-5 and TRBJ2-2; 7 bases are a match to TRBD1. The CDR3 has 13 residues. J lost 8 bases, V lost 3 bases, and 4 bases had no gene match. CDR1 SGHKS and CDR2 YYEKEE come from the germline V gene (reference sequence). The CDR3 protein is CASSWGQTGELFF. The CDR3 DNA reads as TGTGCCAGCAGCTGGGGACAGACTGGGGAGCTGTTTTTT.

A single count supports this clone. This chain uses TRBV3-1 (or the pseudogene TRBV3-2) with TRBJ2-1; 11 nucleotides line up with TRBD2. The V segment lost 4 bases and the J segment 9 bases; nucleotides outside the gene matches: 8. This CDR3 has 15 residues. CDR1 and CDR2 (germline): LGHDT, YNNKEL (reference sequence). The DNA for the CDR3 is TGTGCCAGCAGCCTCACTAGCGGGAGTAGTGTTGAGCAGTTCTTC. Translated, it gives CASSLTSGSSVEQFF.

The chain recombines TRBV5-1 with TRBJ2-1; 9 positions match TRBD2. Germline V gives CDR1 SGHRS, CDR2 YFSETQ. CDR3 length equals 16 residues. V lost 1 base to trimming and J lost 2 bases; unmatched junction nucleotides: 4. This chain's CDR3 is CASSLSSGVAYNEQFF. The CDR3 bases are TGCGCCAGCAGCTTGTCTAGCGGGGTGGCCTACAATGAGCAGTTCTTC.

This rearrangement joins TRBV5-1 to TRBJ1-2, with D perhaps matching TRBD1 (6 bases). V was pared by 4 bases and J by 5 bases, with 9 bases between. Germline CDR1 and CDR2: SGHRS and YFSETQ. CDR3 length equals 12 residues. The CDR3 sequence is CASSAGQYGYTF. CDR3 DNA sequence: TGCGCCAGCAGCGCAGGACAGTATGGCTACACCTTC.

The chain is built from TRBV7-9 and TRBJ1-1, with 8 bases matching TRBD1. The V segment lost 4 bases and the J segment 8 bases; nucleotides outside the gene matches: 3. The V gene's germline CDR1 is SEHNR and CDR2 FQNEAQ (reference sequence). The CDR3 extends over 12 amino acids. DNA for the CDR3: TGTGCCAGCAGCTATGGACAGGGAGAAGCTTTCTTT. Amino acids: CASSYGQGEAFF.

The chain recombines TRBV5-6 with TRBJ1-5; D possibly corresponds to TRBD1 (5 bases). This CDR3 comprises 17 residues. Deletions cut 0 bases from V and 4 bases from J, with 17 bases between. Germline values: CDR1 SGHDT, CDR2 YYEEEE. The DNA of the CDR3 is TGTGCCAGCAGCTTGGTTAGACAAGCGGGGCCTAATCAGCCCCAGCATTTT. Translating gives CASSLVRQAGPNQPQHF.

This clone came up a few times. The chain couples TRBV5-1 to TRBJ1-4; 8 nucleotides align to TRBD1. Germline trimming cut 3 bases from V and 8 bases from J; bases unmatched to any gene: 3. Germline CDR1 SGHRS, CDR2 YFSETQ. This CDR3 comprises 13 residues. The CDR3 protein is CASSSGDREKLFF. CDR3 sequence (DNA): TGCGCCAGCAGCTCTGGGGACAGGGAAAAACTGTTTTTT.

V and J are TRBV9 and TRBJ2-7; maybe TRBD2 (7 bases). Looked up from germline, CDR1 is SGDLS and CDR2 is YYNGEE. CDR3 length: 14 amino acids. Trimming took off 3 bases at V and 3 bases at J, with 13 bases between the two ends. CDR3 DNA sequence: TGTGCCAGCAGCGGCGGGGGCAGGGGCTACGAGCAGTACTTC. Encoded protein: CASSGGGRGYEQYF.